The T cell receptor beta chain described here comes from a study of T cell responses to AZD1222 COVID-19 vaccine. For the study at large: Second-dose timings of about 4 or about 12 weeks were pooled. Findings and limits, study-wide: Spike-spanning, vaccine-associated CD4 TCRs were dominant at 160-218 and 743-854. Baseline seropositivity characterized only 5 to 7 AZD1222 recipients. Donors were mostly white British, more females; clonal diversity possibly underestimated.

Turning to this clone: Antigen specificity is unknown.

Germline V gene sequence: CDR1 MGHRA, CDR2 YSYEKL. CDR3 length: 15 residues. The V and J ends lost 8 bases and 7 bases respectively, with 21 bases between them. The assay was immunoSEQ multiplex PCR, and TCRdb's table has in-frame clones only and misses some. The table shows approximately 130,000 clones, with 85% to 95% occurring only once. This clonotype originated in an adult in good health. The chain joins TRBV4-1 to TRBJ2-1; perhaps TRBD2 as D (7 bases). Material: peripheral blood, obtained on day 0 of AZD1222 vaccination. CDR3 in DNA: TGCGCCAGCGGGGGCGGGGGCACATCCGGGAATGAGCAGTTCTTC. This sequence encodes CASGGGGTSGNEQFF.